This T cell receptor beta chain comes out of a study of Ad26.COV2.S vaccination and SARS-CoV-2 variants. The study, taken as a whole, reports: Breadth and depth estimates from TCRs may understate total T cell responses. Participants given vaccine showed non-spike TCR breadth similar to that of placebo recipients. CD8+ and CD4+ T cells specific for spike reportedly responded with substantial breadth after vaccination.

The V end was cut by 0 bases, the J end by 7 bases, with 9 bases between. The CDR3 spans 14 residues. CDR1 and CDR2 (germline): SNHLY, FYNNEI. As for this clone: Antigen: not known.

The sample's treatment: around 19 received Ad26.COV2.S at low or high dose, single or two shots; about 5 received placebo; per-sample allocation not given. The samples date from day 63 after the first vaccine or placebo injection. This table comes from immunoSEQ multiplex PCR, and its TCRdb copy is limited to in-frame clones, with some not included. The sample lists 430,000 or so clones; 90% were seen once. Sequencing was performed on peripheral blood, taken in a trial of Ad26.COV2.S vaccine versus placebo. The genes are TRBV2 and TRBJ1-4; D is undetermined. This sequence originates from a person between 18 and 60 years old who received the Ad26.COV2.S COVID-19 vaccine or a placebo. The CDR3 nucleotides read TGTGCCAGCAGTGAAGCGAGATTAGGTGAAAAACTGTTTTTT. Translating it yields CASSEARLGEKLFF.